This T cell receptor beta chain appears in the sequencing data of a study of blood T cells in healthy people across ages. Looked up from germline, CDR1 is SGDLS and CDR2 is YYNGEE. This CDR3 region has 14 residues. Trimming left V 1 base short and J 8 bases short, with 13 bases between. With a J-beta primer mix and a sample-barcoded 5' primer, a second PCR ran 7 to 11 cycles. TCRdb re-derived calls from the 5' RACE reads in MiXCR, one entry per CDR3 protein. The repertoire has 760,000 or so distinct CDR3 sequences, 20% to 25% of them found once; the top ten carry roughly 9%. This sample was shared with a second study, whose subject was T cells of mothers and their children. As reported in that work: For each mother, over 9.5 million TCR beta CDR3 reads were obtained, and for each child, about 3 million. The effect of thymic selection on TCR recombination output is similar between related and unrelated pairs.

The sequenced material came from blood. This TCR was recovered from a boy younger than 18 in good health. This rearrangement joins TRBV9 to TRBJ2-1; D possibly corresponds to TRBD1 (5 bases). The CDR3: CASSVHRSSHEQFF. The CDR3 coding sequence is TGTGCCAGCAGCGTACACAGGTCTTCGCATGAGCAGTTCTTC.